This TCR beta chain is from a study of T cells in Graves' hyperthyroidism and ophthalmopathy. This clonotype appeared many times. The antigen is unknown. The CDR3 runs 15 residues. Germline V CDR1 and CDR2: SGHVS, FQNEAQ. V was cut by 2 bases and J by 6 bases, with 17 bases left in between. Study-wide results and limits: Ophthalmopathy prediction by the model preceded onset by a median about 6.8 months. Blood also carried most thyroid clonotypes expanded above 0.001.

RNA transcripts yielded amplified TCR beta CDR3 regions. First-round RT-PCR with HTBI primers amplified the TCR CDR3 region. TCRdb ran MiXCR on the multiplex PCR reads and lists one entry per CDR3 protein. Of approximately 610,000 distinct CDR3 sequences in the sample, roughly 14% are singletons; the top ten hold roughly 4.3%. The material sequenced was blood. The rearrangement links TRBV7-8 to TRBJ2-7; D possibly uses TRBD1 or TRBD2 (5 bases each). The clonotype comes from a woman in her forties with Graves' ophthalmopathy. CDR3 sequence (DNA): TGTGCCAGCAGCTTATCTCCCGGGACCGAGGGCGAGCAGTACTTC. Translating it yields CASSLSPGTEGEQYF.